These 10 T cell receptor beta chains were all obtained from the same sample, sequenced in a study of T cells in Graves' hyperthyroidism and ophthalmopathy (dated by TCRdb to between 2018 and 2021). The method behind the library was multiplex PCR. The reads were generated on an Illumina HiSeq 2000. The TCR beta CDR3 regions were amplified from RNA transcripts. The TCR CDR3 was subjected to a first round of RT-PCR using the HTBI primer set and the Qiagen OneStep RT-PCR kit. Starting from the raw public reads, TCRdb applied fastp trimming at Q25, assembled clones with MiXCR and retained in-frame beta chains. Each entry merges the rows of one CDR3 protein and shows their most common DNA and genes. The sample table records 750,000 to 950,000 distinct CDR3 sequences; roughly 40% of these occur just once. The ten largest clones add up to approximately 10% of the sample. The specimen was blood. The receptors come from a man aged 18 to 29 with Graves' hyperthyroidism.

This clonotype was observed a single time. The chain recombines TRBV13 with TRBJ1-5; 10 bases are a match to TRBD1. The CDR3 runs to 21 residues. The ends lost 0 bases at V and 0 bases at J; junction bases unmatched: 14. Germline V gene sequence: CDR1 PRHDT, CDR2 FYEKMQ (reference sequence). The CDR3 is CASSLGVGATGGPVSNQPQHF. For the CDR3, the DNA is TGTGCCAGCAGCTTAGGAGTTGGTGCGACAGGGGGCCCGGTTAGCAATCAGCCCCAGCATTTT. The whole variable domain, filled in from reference TRBV13 and TRBJ1-5, reads AAGVIQSPRHLIKEKRETATLKCYPIPRHDTVYWYQQGPGQDPQFLISFYEKMQSDKGSIPDRFSAQQFSDYHSELNMSSLELGDSALYFCASSLGVGATGGPVSNQPQHFGDGTRLSIL.

V gene TRBV7-3 combines with J gene TRBJ2-5, with D possibly matching TRBD1 (5 bases). The CDR3 runs 18 residues. The germline V and J ends were trimmed by 2 bases and 5 bases, with 24 bases remaining between them. Germline V gives CDR1 SGHTA, CDR2 FQGTGA. CDR3 protein: CASSLSSIRGGKPETQYF. As DNA, the CDR3 is TGTGCCAGCAGCTTATCCTCGATAAGGGGTGGGAAGCCGGAGACCCAGTACTTC.

The genes are TRBV19 and TRBJ2-3, with D possibly TRBD2 on 6 matching bases. The CDR3 contains 14 residues. V was shortened by 8 bases and J by 2 bases, with 14 bases between the two germline ends. Germline-derived CDR1 and CDR2 are LNHDA and SQIVND (reference sequence). The CDR3 sequence is CASAWTTYTDTQYF. In nucleotides, the CDR3 is TGTGCCAGTGCATGGACTACCTACACAGATACGCAGTATTTT. Combining the CDR3 with reference TRBV19 and TRBJ2-3 gives the whole variable domain DGGITQSPKYLFRKEGQNVTLSCEQNLNHDAMYWYRQDPGQGLRLIYYSQIVNDFQKGDIAEGYSVSREKKESFPLTVTSAQKNPTAFYLCASAWTTYTDTQYFGPGTRLTVL.

There are many counts of this clonotype. The chain recombines TRBV12-3 or TRBV12-4 with TRBJ1-2; 9 positions agree with TRBD1. This CDR3 region has 15 residues. V shed 4 bases, J shed 5 bases, and the junction held 8 bases outside the gene matches. The CDR3 spells CASSSGQGYVYGYTF. The CDR3 nucleotides are TGTGCCAGCAGTTCGGGACAGGGCTATGTTTATGGCTACACCTTC.

This chain links TRBV7-9 with TRBJ2-5; D unclear. Per the germline V gene, CDR1 is SEHNR and CDR2 is FQNEAQ (reference sequence). This CDR3 comprises 15 residues. V was cut by 4 bases and J by 0 bases, with 12 bases left in between. The CDR3 nucleotides read TGTGCCAGCAGCTCCCCAGAGGAGTACCAAGAGACCCAGTACTTC. It encodes CASSSPEEYQETQYF.

This clonotype was recorded many times. The rearrangement links TRBV7-8 to TRBJ2-5, with 8 bases matching TRBD1. Germline lookup yields CDR1 SGHVS and CDR2 FQNEAQ. The ends lost 4 bases at V and 3 bases at J; junction bases unmatched: 4. This CDR3 has 14 amino acids. The CDR3 DNA is TGTGCCAGCAGCTCTCGACAGGGGAAAGAGACCCAGTACTTC. Amino acid sequence: CASSSRQGKETQYF.

V is TRBV12-3 or TRBV12-4 and J is TRBJ1-1; D might be TRBD1 (5 bases). Between the trimmed V and J ends, which lost 7 bases and 4 bases, there was a span of 13 bases. The CDR3 is 13 residues long. The CDR3 is CASILRGTTEAFF. DNA of the CDR3: TGTGCCAGCATCCTCCGGGGCACCACTGAAGCTTTCTTT.

This clonotype was counted a few times. The chain carries TRBV6-1 and TRBJ1-1, with D possibly TRBD1 on 5 matching bases. The germline CDR1 and CDR2 sequences are MNHNS and SASEGT. V dropped 2 bases and J dropped 5 bases, with 9 bases sitting between them. The CDR3 covers 13 residues. The CDR3 sequence is CASSEFQGTEAFF. The CDR3, as DNA: TGTGCCAGCAGTGAATTTCAGGGAACTGAAGCTTTCTTT.

As concerns this clonotype: A junction end diverges from the germline sequence, so it may reflect a read error. This chain uses TRBV7-9 with TRBJ2-6; no firm D call. Germline CDR1 reads SEHNR; CDR2 reads FQNEAQ (reference sequence). The CDR3 consists of 12 residues. CDR3 sequence reads: CASSLDKGLPAF. The CDR3 nucleotides read TGTGCCAGCAGCTTAGACAAGGGCCTCCCGGCTTTC.

This rearrangement joins TRBV4-1 to TRBJ2-2; D remains ambiguous. The length of the CDR3 is 14 residues. Germline loops: CDR1 MGHRA, CDR2 YSYEKL. V lost 3 bases and J lost 7, with 12 bases in between. CDR3 nucleotide sequence: TGCGCCAGCAGCCACGTCGGACGCGACGGGGAGCTGTTTTTT. Its translation is CASSHVGRDGELFF.